Sequencing of this T cell receptor (beta chain) was carried out in a study of OX40 agonist ivuxolimab in advanced cancers. About the study as a whole: Ivuxolimab was a fully human IgG2 agonistic monoclonal antibody targeting the costimulatory receptor OX40 (CD134). Peripheral TCRbeta sequencing was intended to test whether TCR sequence diversity was altered and clonal T-cell expansion was caused by ivuxolimab. The paper reports the monotherapy dose-escalation portion (N of about 51 patients) of the phase I ivuxolimab trial. Partial responses were achieved by three dose-escalation patients, of whom one had hepatocellular carcinoma and two had cutaneous melanoma. Intravenous ivuxolimab was administered to patients every 2 weeks at six dose levels: 0.01, 0.1, 0.3, 1.5, 3 and 10 mg/kg. Prior anti-PD-1, anti-PD-L1 or anti-CTLA-4 therapy was permitted, and checkpoint inhibitors had been received by 30% to 40% of dose-escalation patients. The dose-escalation cohort was 82.7% male with a mean age of about 60 years, ranging from roughly 20 to 80. Of the approximately 50 patients in dose escalation, around 20 had hepatocellular carcinoma, approximately 15 had melanoma, 9 had renal cell carcinoma and 9 had head and neck cancer.

Looking up the germline V gene (reference sequence) yields CDR1 MNHEY and CDR2 SMNVEV. The CDR3 contains 15 residues, cysteine and phenylalanine counted. The sequence is cut down to CDR3 DNA, 45 bases in frame from base 1. Relative to germline, V is missing 6 bases and J is missing 0 bases, with 6 bases of the junction outside any gene match. To sequence the TCRbeta CDR3 region, genomic DNA was isolated from the sorted cells. The immunoSEQ Assay was used to sequence the TCRbeta CDR3 regions. TCRdb re-hosts the immuneACCESS table, in-frame sequences only. Its copies lack some clones; in the studies checked, an unresolved V gene accounts for under half of them, and the cause for the rest is not known. The sample records some 70,000 clones, about 88% of which are singletons. 2.4% of the sample is held by the ten biggest clonotypes. The trial excluded patients who had a history of autoimmune disease or were on systemic immunosuppression. Peripheral blood for TCR sequencing was collected from all dose cohorts at baseline, on cycle 4 day 1, and on cycle 7 day 1. The samples were taken from a phase I, first-in-human, multicenter, open-label dose-escalation trial of ivuxolimab. Adults with locally advanced or metastatic head and neck squamous cell, hepatocellular, melanoma or renal cell carcinoma were enrolled in the trial. Before TCR sequencing, CD4+ T cells and CD8+ T cells were sorted from peripheral blood as separate populations.

General study outcomes and caveats: Low levels of normalized T-cell clonal expansion were also seen in some patients who did not respond. At doses of 0.1 to 3.0 mg/kg, clonal expansion of both CD4+ and CD8+ T cells in blood was seen between baseline and week 6. After ivuxolimab, expanded clones were on average more numerous among CD8+ T cells than among CD4+ T cells. Which antigens the clonally expanded peripheral T cells were specific for was not determined. In partial responders in the 0.1-3.0 mg/kg groups, normalized peripheral clonal expansion was found to be among the lowest, especially among CD8+ T cells.

Concerning this clone: The antigen this receptor binds is unknown. Nothing much larger sits one base from this clone, and base qualities are not available.

The source is an adult with an advanced solid tumor such as melanoma, head and neck, liver or kidney cancer. This specimen was CD4+ or CD8+ T cells sorted from blood, taken in a trial of the OX40 agonist ivuxolimab. Here the chain combines TRBV27 and TRBJ1-1; 8 middle bases align to TRBD1. The CDR3 region has the sequence CASSRTGTMNTEAFF. DNA sequence: TGTGCCAGCAGCCGGACAGGGACTATGAACACTGAAGCTTTCTTT.